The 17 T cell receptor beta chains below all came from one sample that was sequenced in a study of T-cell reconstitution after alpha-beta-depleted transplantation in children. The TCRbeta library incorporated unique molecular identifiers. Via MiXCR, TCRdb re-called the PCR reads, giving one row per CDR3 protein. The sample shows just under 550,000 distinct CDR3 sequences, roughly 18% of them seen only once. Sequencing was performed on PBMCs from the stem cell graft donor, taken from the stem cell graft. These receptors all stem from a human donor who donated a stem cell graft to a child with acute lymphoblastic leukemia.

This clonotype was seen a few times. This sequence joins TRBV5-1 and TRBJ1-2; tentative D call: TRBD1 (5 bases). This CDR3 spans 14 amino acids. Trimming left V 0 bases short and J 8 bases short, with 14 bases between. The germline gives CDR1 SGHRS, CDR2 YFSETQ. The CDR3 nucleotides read TGCGCCAGCAGCTTGGCCGGAGCAGGGAACGGCTACACCTTC. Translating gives CASSLAGAGNGYTF. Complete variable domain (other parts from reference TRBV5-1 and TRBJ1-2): KAGVTQTPRYLIKTRGQQVTLSCSPISGHRSVSWYQQTPGQGLQFLFEYFSETQRNKGNFPGRFSGRQFSNSRSEMNVSTLELGDSALYLCASSLAGAGNGYTFGSGTRLTVV.

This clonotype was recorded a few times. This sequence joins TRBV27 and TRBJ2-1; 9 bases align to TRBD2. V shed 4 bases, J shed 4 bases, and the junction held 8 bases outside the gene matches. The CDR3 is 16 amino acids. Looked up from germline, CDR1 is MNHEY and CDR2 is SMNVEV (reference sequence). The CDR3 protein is CASSSFLAGLYNEQFF. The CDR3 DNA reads TGTGCCAGCAGTTCGTTTCTAGCGGGGTTATACAATGAGCAGTTCTTC.

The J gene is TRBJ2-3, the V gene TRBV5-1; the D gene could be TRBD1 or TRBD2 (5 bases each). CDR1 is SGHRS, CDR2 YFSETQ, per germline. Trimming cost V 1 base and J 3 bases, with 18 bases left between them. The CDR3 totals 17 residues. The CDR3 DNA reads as TGCGCCAGCAGCTTGTTTGGTCACGGGGCGCGGACAGATACGCAGTATTTT. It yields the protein CASSLFGHGARTDTQYF.

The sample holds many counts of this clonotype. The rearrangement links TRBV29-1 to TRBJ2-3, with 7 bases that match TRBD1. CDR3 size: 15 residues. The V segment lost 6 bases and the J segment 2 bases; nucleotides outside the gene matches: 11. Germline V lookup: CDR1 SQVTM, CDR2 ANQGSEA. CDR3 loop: CSVTNRGIHTDTQYF. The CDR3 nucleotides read TGCAGCGTGACTAACAGGGGTATCCACACAGATACGCAGTATTTT.

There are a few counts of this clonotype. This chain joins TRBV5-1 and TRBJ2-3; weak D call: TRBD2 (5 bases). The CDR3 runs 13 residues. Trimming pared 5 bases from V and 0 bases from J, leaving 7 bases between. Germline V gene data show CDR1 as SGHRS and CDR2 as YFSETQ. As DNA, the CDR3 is TGCGCCAGCAGTACGGGAAGCACAGATACGCAGTATTTT. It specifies CASSTGSTDTQYF.

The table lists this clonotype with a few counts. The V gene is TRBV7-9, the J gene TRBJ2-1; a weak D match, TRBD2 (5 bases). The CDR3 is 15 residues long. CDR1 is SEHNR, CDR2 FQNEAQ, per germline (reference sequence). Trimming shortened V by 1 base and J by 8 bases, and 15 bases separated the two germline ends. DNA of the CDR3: TGTGCCAGCAGCTTAGGGGTGGGAGAAACCGATGAGCAGTTCTTC. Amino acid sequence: CASSLGVGETDEQFF. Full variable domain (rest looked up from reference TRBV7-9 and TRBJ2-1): DTGVSQNPRHKITKRGQNVTFRCDPISEHNRLYWYRQTLGQGPEFLTYFQNEAQLEKSRLLSDRFSAERPKGSFSTLEIQRTEQGDSAMYLCASSLGVGETDEQFFGPGTRLTVL.

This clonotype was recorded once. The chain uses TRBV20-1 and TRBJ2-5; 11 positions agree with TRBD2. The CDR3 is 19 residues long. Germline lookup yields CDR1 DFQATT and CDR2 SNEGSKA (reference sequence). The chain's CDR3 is CSQRGSSGTSGGWQETQYF. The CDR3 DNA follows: TGCAGCCAGCGTGGGTCCTCCGGGACTAGCGGTGGGTGGCAAGAGACCCAGTACTTC.

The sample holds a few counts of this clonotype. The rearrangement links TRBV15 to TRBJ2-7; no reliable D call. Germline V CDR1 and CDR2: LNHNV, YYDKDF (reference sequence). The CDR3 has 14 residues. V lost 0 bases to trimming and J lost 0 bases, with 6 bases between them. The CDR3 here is CATSRDMDSYEQYF. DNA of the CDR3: TGTGCCACCAGCAGAGATATGGACTCCTACGAGCAGTACTTC.

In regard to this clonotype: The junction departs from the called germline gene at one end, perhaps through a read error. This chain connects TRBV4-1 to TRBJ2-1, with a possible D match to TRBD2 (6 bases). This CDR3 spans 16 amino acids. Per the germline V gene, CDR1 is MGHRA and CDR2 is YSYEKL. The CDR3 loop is CARSQAGTASYNEQFF. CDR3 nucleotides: TGCGCCAGAAGCCAAGCCGGGACTGCCTCCTACAATGAGCAGTTCTTC.

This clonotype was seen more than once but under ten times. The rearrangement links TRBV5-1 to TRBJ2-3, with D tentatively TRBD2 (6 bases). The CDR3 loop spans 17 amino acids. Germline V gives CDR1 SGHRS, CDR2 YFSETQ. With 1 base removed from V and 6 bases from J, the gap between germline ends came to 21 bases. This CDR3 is CASSLRRNRPGSDTQYF. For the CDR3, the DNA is TGCGCCAGCAGCTTGAGGCGGAATCGTCCCGGGAGCGATACGCAGTATTTT.

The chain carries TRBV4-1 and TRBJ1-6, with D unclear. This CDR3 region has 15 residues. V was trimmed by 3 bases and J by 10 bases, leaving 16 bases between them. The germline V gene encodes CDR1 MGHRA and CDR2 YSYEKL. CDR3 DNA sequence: TGCGCCAGCAGCCACTTCCGGGGAAAAGGATCACCCCTCCACTTT. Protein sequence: CASSHFRGKGSPLHF.

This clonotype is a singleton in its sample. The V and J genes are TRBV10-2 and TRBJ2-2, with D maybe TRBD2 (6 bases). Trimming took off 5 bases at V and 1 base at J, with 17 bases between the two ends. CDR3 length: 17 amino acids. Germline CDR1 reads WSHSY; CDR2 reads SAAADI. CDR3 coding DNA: TGCGCCAGCAGTCCCTTAACGGGGGTCATGAACACCGGGGAGCTGTTTTTT. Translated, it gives CASSPLTGVMNTGELFF.

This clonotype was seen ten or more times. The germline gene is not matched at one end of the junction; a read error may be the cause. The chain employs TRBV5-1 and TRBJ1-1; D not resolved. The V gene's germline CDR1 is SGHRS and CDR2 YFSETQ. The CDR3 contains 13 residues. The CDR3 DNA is TGTGCCAGCAGCTTAGAGGGGAACACTGAAGCTTTCTTT. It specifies CASSLEGNTEAFF. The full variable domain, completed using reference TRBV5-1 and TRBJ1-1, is KAGVTQTPRYLIKTRGQQVTLSCSPISGHRSVSWYQQTPGQGLQFLFEYFSETQRNKGNFPGRFSGRQFSNSRSEMNVSTLELGDSALYLCASSLEGNTEAFFGQGTRLTVV.

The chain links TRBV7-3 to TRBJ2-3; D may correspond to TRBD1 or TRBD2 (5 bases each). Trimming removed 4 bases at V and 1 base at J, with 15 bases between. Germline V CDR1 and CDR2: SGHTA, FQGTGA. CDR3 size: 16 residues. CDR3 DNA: TGTGCCAGCAGCTCCCTACCGAGGGGTCGCACAGATACGCAGTATTTT. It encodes CASSSLPRGRTDTQYF.

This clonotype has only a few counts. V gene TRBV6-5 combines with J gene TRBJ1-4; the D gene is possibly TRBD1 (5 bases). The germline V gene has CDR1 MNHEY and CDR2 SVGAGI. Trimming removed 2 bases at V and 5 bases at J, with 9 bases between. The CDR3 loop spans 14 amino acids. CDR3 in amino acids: CASSYGGINEKLFF. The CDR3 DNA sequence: TGTGCCAGCAGTTACGGGGGGATCAATGAAAAACTGTTTTTT.

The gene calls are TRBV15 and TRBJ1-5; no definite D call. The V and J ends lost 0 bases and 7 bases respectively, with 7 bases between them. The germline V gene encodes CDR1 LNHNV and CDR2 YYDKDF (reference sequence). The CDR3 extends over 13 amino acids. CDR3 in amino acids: CATSRDYRQPQHF. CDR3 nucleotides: TGTGCCACCAGCAGAGATTATAGGCAGCCCCAGCATTTT.

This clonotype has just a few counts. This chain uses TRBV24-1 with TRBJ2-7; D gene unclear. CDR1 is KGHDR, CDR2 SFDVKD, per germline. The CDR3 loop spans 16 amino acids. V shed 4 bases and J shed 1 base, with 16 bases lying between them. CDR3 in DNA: TGTGCCACCAGTGACCCTACAGAGAGTTTTTCCTACGAGCAGTACTTC. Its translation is CATSDPTESFSYEQYF.